Listed here are 29 T cell receptor beta chains from one sample, sequenced in a study of human thymus T cells. Clones were sequenced by immunoSEQ multiplex PCR, and TCRdb holds only the in-frame ones, with some missing. The sample contains roughly 60,000 clones, approximately 93% of which appear only once. The sequencing input was blood. The receptors originated from a boy younger than two with a congenital heart defect but otherwise immunologically healthy.

Here the CDR3 reads CASVKMTNTEAFF. The CDR3 DNA sequence: TGTGCCAGCGTCAAGATGACGAACACTGAAGCTTTCTTT. J is TRBJ1-1 and V is TRBV13; D unresolved. Germline assignment: CDR1 PRHDT and CDR2 FYEKMQ (reference sequence). V shed 8 bases and J shed 1 base, with 11 bases lying between them. This CDR3 spans 13 amino acids.

The V call is TRBV28, the J call TRBJ2-3; a weak D match, TRBD1 (6 bases). This CDR3 region has 15 residues. The germline V and J ends were trimmed by 3 bases and 5 bases, with 15 bases remaining between them. From germline, CDR1 is MDHEN and CDR2 SYDVKM. CDR3: CASSFRRGAGDTQYF. The CDR3 DNA reads TGTGCCAGCAGTTTTCGCAGGGGCGCAGGAGATACGCAGTATTTT.

The rearrangement uses TRBV5-1 and TRBJ2-2, with 12 nucleotides matching TRBD2. Germline CDR1 and CDR2: SGHRS and YFSETQ. V lost 4 bases to trimming and J lost 5 bases; unmatched junction nucleotides: 3. This CDR3 is built from 15 residues. For the CDR3, the DNA is TGCGCCAGCAGCCCCGGGACTAGCGGGACCGGGGAGCTGTTTTTT. The encoded protein is CASSPGTSGTGELFF.

The chain couples TRBV10-3 to TRBJ2-3, with D unclear. The CDR3 sequence is 13 residues long. Trimming shortened V by 3 bases and J by 0 bases, and 4 bases separated the two germline ends. Per germline, CDR1 ENHRY and CDR2 SYGVKD. The CDR3 sequence: CAISDSSTDTQYF. The CDR3 bases are TGTGCCATCAGTGACTCTAGCACAGATACGCAGTATTTT.

The chain is built from TRBV28 and TRBJ1-1; D is unresolved. Looked up from germline, CDR1 is MDHEN and CDR2 is SYDVKM. The CDR3 runs 16 residues. Trimming shortened V by 7 bases and J by 1 base, and 19 bases separated the two germline ends. The chain's CDR3 is CASNPKETVGNTEAFF. Here the CDR3 DNA reads TGTGCCAGCAACCCTAAGGAGACCGTTGGGAACACTGAAGCTTTCTTT.

The CDR3 is CASSKLTGAGELFF. The CDR3 DNA follows: TGTGCCAGTAGTAAATTGACAGGGGCCGGGGAGCTGTTTTTT. The chain carries TRBV19 and TRBJ2-2; TRBD1 agrees at 8 bases. J was trimmed by 6 bases and V by 4 bases; bases with no gene match: 4. Germline lookup yields CDR1 LNHDA and CDR2 SQIVND (reference sequence). The CDR3 is made up of 14 amino acids.

In this sample, this clone turned up once. The chain couples TRBV5-1 to TRBJ1-1; no clear D gene. V was shortened by 0 bases and J by 0 bases, with 6 bases between the two germline ends. The CDR3 spans 14 residues. Germline CDR1 SGHRS, CDR2 YFSETQ. CDR3: CASSLAPMNTEAFF. CDR3 DNA sequence: TGCGCCAGCAGCTTGGCGCCTATGAACACTGAAGCTTTCTTT.

The chain uses TRBV5-1 and TRBJ2-5; 7 bases line up with TRBD1. The length of the CDR3 is 15 residues. V lost 4 bases, J lost 4 bases, and 10 bases stayed unmatched. CDR1 is SGHRS and CDR2 is YFSETQ in the germline V gene. The CDR3 DNA sequence: TGCGCCAGCAGCCCATGGGGACAGCCACGAGAGACCCAGTACTTC. This gives the protein CASSPWGQPRETQYF.

The chain couples TRBV5-1 to TRBJ1-4; D might be TRBD1 (6 bases). This CDR3 has 15 residues. Per the germline V gene, CDR1 is SGHRS and CDR2 is YFSETQ. Trimming took 0 bases from V and 7 from J, leaving 13 bases between them. The CDR3 sequence: CASSLEQGKSEKLFF. The DNA of the CDR3 is TGCGCCAGCAGCTTGGAACAGGGAAAGAGTGAAAAACTGTTTTTT.

The chain recombines TRBV28 with TRBJ2-7, with D possibly TRBD2 on 5 matching bases. CDR3 length: 12 residues. Trimming left V 3 bases short and J 7 bases short, with 10 bases between. The germline gives CDR1 MDHEN, CDR2 SYDVKM. The CDR3 spells CASSLPGREQYF. For the CDR3, the DNA is TGTGCCAGCAGTTTGCCGGGAAGGGAGCAGTACTTC.

The chain recombines TRBV7-2 with TRBJ1-1; D call uncertain. The CDR3 totals 13 residues. V lost 5 bases, J lost 1 base, and 8 bases lay in between. Germline CDR1 SGHTA, CDR2 FQGNSA. Here the CDR3 DNA reads TGTGCCAGCAGCCCTCGACAGAACACTGAAGCTTTCTTT. Translated: CASSPRQNTEAFF. Using reference TRBV7-2 and TRBJ1-1 for the parts outside the CDR3, the full variable domain is GAGVSQSPSNKVTEKGKDVELRCDPISGHTALYWYRQSLGQGLEFLIYFQGNSAPDKSGLPSDRFSAERTGGSVSTLTIQRTQQEDSAVYLCASSPRQNTEAFFGQGTRLTVV.

The chain joins TRBV11-2 to TRBJ1-4, with TRBD1 as a possible D gene (5 bases). Germline CDR1 and CDR2: SGHAT and FQNNGV. CDR3 length equals 14 residues. Trimming pared 4 bases from V and 0 bases from J, leaving 6 bases between. The CDR3 DNA sequence: TGTGCCAGCAGCTGGACAACAACTAATGAAAAACTGTTTTTT. It codes for CASSWTTTNEKLFF.

The chain combines TRBV9 with TRBJ2-1, with 7 bases fitting TRBD1. This CDR3 region has 14 residues. The germline V gene has CDR1 SGDLS and CDR2 YYNGEE. After removal of 2 bases from V and 7 bases from J, the junction contained 6 bases not matched to a gene. The CDR3 DNA reads TGTGCCAGCAGCGTGCCCACAGGGGTGAATGAGCAGTTCTTC. This encodes CASSVPTGVNEQFF. The whole variable domain, filled in from reference TRBV9 and TRBJ2-1, reads DSGVTQTPKHLITATGQRVTLRCSPRSGDLSVYWYQQSLDQGLQFLIQYYNGEERAKGNILERFSAQQFPDLHSELNLSSLELGDSALYFCASSVPTGVNEQFFGPGTRLTVL.

The genes are TRBV6-5 and TRBJ2-1; D is uncertain. This CDR3 is 15 amino acids long. Germline V gene lookup returns CDR1 MNHEY and CDR2 SVGAGI. The germline V and J ends were trimmed by 6 bases and 1 base, with 13 bases remaining between them. CDR3 nucleotide sequence: TGTGCCAGCAGCACCCTAGTTGATTCCTACAATGAGCAGTTCTTC. Amino acids: CASSTLVDSYNEQFF.

CDR3 sequence (DNA): TGTGCCAGCAGTTTCGATAGCTTCTATGGCTACACCTTC. Amino acids: CASSFDSFYGYTF. The chain couples TRBV6-6 to TRBJ1-2; D uncertain. The CDR3 length is 13 residues. Trimming pared 4 bases from V and 4 bases from J, leaving 10 bases between. CDR1 MNHNY and CDR2 SVGAGI come from the germline V gene (reference sequence).

This clone was detected once. The chain has TRBV7-9 and TRBJ2-7; TRBD1 matches at 8 bases. V lost 1 base and J lost 5; bases outside the gene matches: 4. This CDR3 is built from 14 residues. CDR1 is SEHNR and CDR2 is FQNEAQ in the germline V gene (reference sequence). In DNA form, the CDR3 reads TGTGCCAGCAGCTTAGGCAGGGGGCTCCACGAGCAGTACTTC. This codes for CASSLGRGLHEQYF. Combining the CDR3 with reference TRBV7-9 and TRBJ2-7 gives the whole variable domain DTGVSQNPRHKITKRGQNVTFRCDPISEHNRLYWYRQTLGQGPEFLTYFQNEAQLEKSRLLSDRFSAERPKGSFSTLEIQRTEQGDSAMYLCASSLGRGLHEQYFGPGTRLTVT.

This sequence joins TRBV7-2 and TRBJ2-2; 8 bases line up with TRBD1. V lost 7 bases and J lost 1; bases outside the gene matches: 5. Germline CDR1 SGHTA, CDR2 FQGNSA. The CDR3 length is 15 residues. The CDR3 loop reads CASTPDRENTGELFF. CDR3 DNA: TGTGCCAGCACCCCGGACAGGGAGAACACCGGGGAGCTGTTTTTT.

This chain joins TRBV5-1 and TRBJ2-3; D remains unclear. The CDR3 is 13 residues long. Germline values: CDR1 SGHRS, CDR2 YFSETQ. With 0 bases removed from V and 4 bases from J, the gap between germline ends came to 6 bases. In DNA form, the CDR3 reads TGCGCCAGCAGCTTGGGTGGGGCAGATACGCAGTATTTT. Its protein product is CASSLGGADTQYF.

The rearrangement uses TRBV4-1 and TRBJ2-3; 9 bases match TRBD2. J lost 9 bases, V lost 5 bases, and 6 bases had no gene match. Per germline, CDR1 MGHRA and CDR2 YSYEKL. CDR3 size: 13 residues. The CDR3 sequence is CASSYVAGETQYF. The CDR3 nucleotides read TGCGCCAGCAGCTACGTAGCGGGAGAAACGCAGTATTTT.

A single count supports this clone. This chain links TRBV9 with TRBJ1-2; D possibly corresponds to TRBD1 (5 bases). V was pared by 0 bases and J by 2 bases, with 11 bases between. CDR1 is SGDLS and CDR2 is YYNGEE in the germline V gene. CDR3 length equals 15 residues. Here the CDR3 DNA reads TGTGCCAGCAGCGTAGTCCCAGGGATCAACTATGGCTACACCTTC. It codes for CASSVVPGINYGYTF.

This clone appeared a single time. V and J are TRBV7-9 and TRBJ2-1; the match to TRBD2 covers 9 bases. Looked up from germline, CDR1 is SEHNR and CDR2 is FQNEAQ (reference sequence). This CDR3 is 16 amino acids long. V lost 4 bases to trimming and J lost 5 bases; unmatched junction nucleotides: 9. The CDR3: CASSSLAGGPNNEQFF. The CDR3 region has the DNA TGTGCCAGCAGCTCCCTGGCGGGGGGGCCCAACAATGAGCAGTTCTTC.

This clone was recorded only once. V is TRBV4-3 and J is TRBJ1-2; 7 nucleotides line up with TRBD1. The V gene's germline CDR1 is LGHNA and CDR2 YSLEER. With V trimmed by 0 bases and J by 6 bases, 7 bases remained unmatched. CDR3 length: 15 residues. CDR3 sequence (DNA): TGCGCCAGCAGCCAAGAAGCTAAAGGGGGCAATGGCTACACCTTC. Translation gives CASSQEAKGGNGYTF.

The chain joins TRBV7-2 to TRBJ2-5; D unclear. Germline V gene data show CDR1 as SGHTA and CDR2 as FQGNSA. Trimming shortened V by 5 bases and J by 0 bases, and 7 bases separated the two germline ends. This CDR3 contains 13 residues. The CDR3 sequence is CASSIRDQETQYF. In DNA, the CDR3 is TGTGCCAGCAGCATCCGGGACCAAGAGACCCAGTACTTC.

This rearrangement joins TRBV14 to TRBJ1-2; no definite D call. This CDR3 spans 13 amino acids. Deletions cut 0 bases from V and 5 bases from J, with 7 bases between. Germline V gene data show CDR1 as SGHDN and CDR2 as FVKESK. The CDR3 coding sequence is TGTGCCAGCAGCCAAGAAACCGCTTATGGCTACACCTTC. Translated: CASSQETAYGYTF.

The rearrangement joins TRBV2 to TRBJ1-5; D perhaps matches TRBD1 (5 bases). The CDR3 is 15 amino acids. Germline lookup yields CDR1 SNHLY and CDR2 FYNNEI. Trimming pared 0 bases from V and 7 bases from J, leaving 13 bases between. The CDR3 region has the DNA TGTGCCAGCAGTGAAGCACGGACACCACGCCAGCCCCAGCATTTT. Encoded protein: CASSEARTPRQPQHF.

The rearrangement joins TRBV7-9 to TRBJ2-5, with TRBD2 identical over 9 bases. In germline, CDR1 is SEHNR, CDR2 FQNEAQ (reference sequence). The V segment lost 3 bases and the J segment 2 bases; nucleotides outside the gene matches: 4. This CDR3 has 15 amino acids. CDR3 coding DNA: TGTGCCAGCAGCTTTGCTAGCGGGGCTCAAGAGACCCAGTACTTC. Protein sequence: CASSFASGAQETQYF.

The chain has TRBV4-2 and TRBJ2-6; D might be TRBD1 (5 bases). V gave up 3 bases and J gave up 3 bases, with 12 bases separating them. The CDR3 length is 16 residues. In germline, CDR1 is LGHNA, CDR2 YNFKEQ. CDR3 in amino acids: CASSQGRVIGANVLTF. The CDR3 DNA follows: TGTGCCAGCAGCCAGGGCAGGGTGATTGGGGCCAACGTCCTGACTTTC.

This chain uses TRBV10-3 with TRBJ2-5, with D unclear. V shed 0 bases and J shed 5 bases, with 10 bases lying between them. CDR3 length: 14 amino acids. Germline-derived CDR1 and CDR2 are ENHRY and SYGVKD. The CDR3 sequence is CAISESGNRETQYF. CDR3 sequence (DNA): TGTGCCATCAGTGAGTCGGGGAACCGGGAGACCCAGTACTTC.

The chain combines TRBV4-1 with TRBJ1-2; 8 bases map to TRBD1. CDR3 length: 17 residues. Germline CDR1 reads MGHRA; CDR2 reads YSYEKL. Trimming cost V 1 base and J 8 bases; bases outside gene matches: 15. CDR3 bases: TGCGCCAGCAGCCAAGTAAATCAAGGACAGGGAGACCGAGGCTACACCTTC. It encodes CASSQVNQGQGDRGYTF.